A single sample gave rise to the 8 T cell receptor beta chains below, sequenced in a study of cytomegalovirus exposure and HLA in healthy donors. The PCR had 60 Vbeta and 13 Jbeta primers. Libraries were prepared by immunoSEQ multiplex PCR; TCRdb keeps only in-frame clonotypes and omits some of them. This table has 150,000 or so clones, over 65% appearing once. Sequencing used PBMCs. Receptors originate from a man aged 25 to 40 in good health and CMV-seronegative.

The chain recombines TRBV6-5 with TRBJ2-5; 11 bases agree with TRBD1. The CDR3 consists of 14 residues. CDR1 and CDR2 from the germline V gene are MNHEY and SVGAGI. V shed 5 bases, J shed 5 bases, and the junction held 4 bases outside the gene matches. The CDR3 loop is CASSRDRGTETQYF. Written as DNA, the CDR3 is TGTGCCAGCAGTCGGGACAGGGGGACGGAGACCCAGTACTTC.

This clone was counted between two and nine times. The chain employs TRBV10-3 and TRBJ2-2, with a tentative D call TRBD2 (6 bases). The CDR3 loop spans 15 amino acids. Trimming shortened V by 10 bases and J by 6 bases, and 21 bases separated the two germline ends. Germline CDR1 and CDR2: ENHRY and SYGVKD. CDR3 loop: CATTRGTGMSGELFF. In DNA form, the CDR3 reads TGTGCCACCACACGGGGGACTGGTATGTCCGGGGAGCTGTTTTTT.

In this sample, this clone turned up a few times. V and J are TRBV10-3 and TRBJ2-3, with D hard to call. V was clipped by 4 bases and J by 1 base, with 6 bases between them. Germline lookup yields CDR1 ENHRY and CDR2 SYGVKD. The CDR3 runs 13 residues. The CDR3 DNA reads as TGTGCCATCAGTGGACTTCGCACAGATACGCAGTATTTT. This translates into CAISGLRTDTQYF.

A single count supports this clone. J is TRBJ2-1 and V is TRBV4-3; 7 nucleotides align to TRBD2. V shed 1 base, J shed 4 bases, and the junction held 13 bases outside the gene matches. The CDR3 has 18 amino acids. In germline, CDR1 is LGHNA, CDR2 YSLEER. As DNA, the CDR3 is TGCGCCAGCAGCCAAGCGTTTTTAGGGCGGGGGATTTACAATGAGCAGTTCTTC. Its protein is CASSQAFLGRGIYNEQFF.

The chain employs TRBV5-1 and TRBJ2-7, with 7 bases lining up with TRBD2. Germline assignment: CDR1 SGHRS and CDR2 YFSETQ. J lost 0 bases, V lost 6 bases, and 3 bases had no gene match. The CDR3 has 13 amino acids. The CDR3 DNA follows: TGCGCCAGCAAGCGGGACGGCTCCTACGAGCAGTACTTC. Translated: CASKRDGSYEQYF.

The rearrangement links TRBV28 to TRBJ1-1; 7 nucleotides match TRBD1. Germline CDR1 reads MDHEN; CDR2 reads SYDVKM. The CDR3 length is 14 residues. V dropped 5 bases and J dropped 1; count of bases not matched to a gene: 4. CDR3 sequence (DNA): TGTGCCAGCAGTCCCGACAGGGAGAACACTGAAGCTTTCTTT. It is translated as CASSPDRENTEAFF.

The chain has TRBV27 and TRBJ2-4, with TRBD1 matching over 7 bases. From germline, CDR1 is MNHEY and CDR2 SMNVEV (reference sequence). The CDR3 extends over 16 amino acids. Trimming cost V 3 bases and J 1 base; bases outside gene matches: 6. CDR3 loop: CASSFNLDRAKNIQYF. The CDR3 region has the DNA TGTGCCAGCAGTTTCAATTTGGACAGGGCCAAAAACATTCAGTACTTC.

The chain links TRBV6-5 to TRBJ2-3; 10 bases are shared with TRBD2. The germline gives CDR1 MNHEY, CDR2 SVGAGI. CDR3 length equals 15 residues. After removal of 6 bases from V and 3 bases from J, the junction contained 6 bases not matched to a gene. The CDR3 region is CASSNLAGETDTQYF. CDR3 bases: TGTGCCAGCAGCAACCTAGCGGGGGAGACAGATACGCAGTATTTT.